This T cell receptor (beta chain) is from a study of shared clonotypes between healthy human individuals (TCRdb year 2020). With regard to the full study: The cohort comprised two women and three men aged 18 to 49 years. For each donor, three plates each were used for CD4 naive and CD4 memory, two plates were used for CD8 naive, and one plate was used for CD8 memory. To estimate repertoire size and how much clonotypes are shared between individuals, the study performed deep sequencing of blood TCR repertoires from roughly five healthy adults. Different laboratories and diverse techniques were used to prepare libraries and sequence TCR repertoires, to increase sequencing depth and limit assay-specific biases. Leukapheresis yielded between about 0.85 and 10 billion PBMCs per donor.

Healthy HIV-negative adults with no recently reported acute infections or vaccinations were included as donors. Every donor was a Caucasian adult living in Nashville, Tennessee, USA. CD4+ T cells were enriched by magnetic negative selection; naive cells were then positively selected on CD45RA, and the negative fraction formed the memory subset. Blood was obtained by leukapheresis, after which PBMCs were separated by Ficoll-Histopaque density gradient centrifugation and cryopreserved in liquid nitrogen vapor phase. Analytical flow cytometry was used to check the purity and quantity of each magnetically sorted T cell population. Genomic DNA was isolated from each sorted fraction and quantified by UV absorbance on a Nanodrop 2000c. Including the terminal cysteine and phenylalanine, the CDR3 comprises 16 residues. Only the CDR3 part of the read is kept: 48 bases, read in frame from the first base. Trimmed from V: 1 base; trimmed from J: 0 bases; junction bases lacking a gene match: 5. CDR1 and CDR2 were assigned from the germline V gene as SGHTA and FQGNSA.

To note about this clone: Which antigen it targets is not known. The sample holds no much larger clone one base away, and base qualities are not on file. In the same sample, other DNA sequences code for this CDR3.

General findings and caveats noted by the study authors: Compared with non-shared clonotypes, clonotypes shared by all four sorted-subset donors had higher generation probabilities. Only blood was sampled, and tissue TCR repertoires likely differ from those in blood. Across four donors, roughly 5% of naive CD4, approximately 4% of naive CD8, around 2.5% of memory CD4, and 0.4% of memory CD8 clonotypes were shared. Pairwise subsampling led to the expectation that sequencing depth would affect the degree of clonotype sharing among donors. Naive subsets generally had larger estimated clonotype richness than memory subsets did. Because the study included a small number of donors, the genetic and exposure-history diversity represented was limited. Incomplete sequencing was indicated by rarefaction of sorted-subset datasets, despite the large sequencing depth.

Using the deep immunoSEQ assay, multiplex PCR amplified TCR CDR3 regions from genomic DNA. Genomic DNA extracted from each cell subset was distributed evenly over all wells of several immunoSEQ 96-well plates, and each plate served as one replicate. For sorted subsets, each replicate PCR was loaded with approximately 0.2 ug genomic DNA, equivalent to 25,000 to 30,000 T cell genomes. The purified libraries were quantified using a Qubit 3.0 fluorometer, sized with a Bioanalyzer 2100, and then quantified again using the KAPA Library Quantification kit. A separate single-read 150-cycle Illumina NextSeq 550 flow cell was used to sequence each immunoSEQ 96-well plate. On the authors' methods: Because the immunoSEQ output included only junctional sequences and no quality scores, the filtering could not be the same as the filtering used for full-length reads. Sequences were annotated with PyIR, a Python wrapper for IgBLAST v1.9, and V/J genes and CDR3 were assigned using IMGT germline references. Reads with weak V/J assignments (E-value above 1e-6), missing CDR3, stop codons, out-of-frame junctions, or ambiguous translated residues were removed. A V3J clonotype was defined by an identical inferred V gene, J gene, and CDR3 amino acid sequence. Percentage overlap between repertoires was computed as shared unique clonotypes divided by the size of the smaller repertoire. Repertoire richness was assessed with RTK rarefaction, the Chao1 estimator, and Recon v2.1 estimates of unobserved clonotypes. OLGA was used to compute generation probabilities for all TCRbeta clonotypes that the gDNA method yielded from a handful of donors. Imported from immuneACCESS, the table was reduced by TCRdb to in-frame sequences with V and J called. These copies leave out some clones; in studies compared against another copy, an unresolved V gene accounts for under half, and the cause of the remainder is not known. The DNA gave D and trimming, while V, J and clone size come from that table. Across this sample there are over 2 million clones, with roughly 96% seen only once. The leading ten clones occupy 0.13% of the sample.

Sequenced sample: naive CD4+ T cells sorted from blood. Reading the label with the study, this specimen's cell subset or site is: CD45RA+ positively selected. The V and J segments used are TRBV7-2 and TRBJ2-7; 8 central nucleotides agree with TRBD2. The clonotype was recovered from a man between 18 and 29 years old in good health. The bases read TGTGCCAGCAGCTTAGTCGCCAGCGGGAGCTCCTACGAGCAGTACTTC. This sequence encodes CASSLVASGSSYEQYF. The full variable domain, with segments outside the CDR3 supplied by the reference TRBV7-2 and TRBJ2-7 proteins, appears as GAGVSQSPSNKVTEKGKDVELRCDPISGHTALYWYRQSLGQGLEFLIYFQGNSAPDKSGLPSDRFSAERTGGSVSTLTIQRTQQEDSAVYLCASSLVASGSSYEQYFGPGTRLTVT.